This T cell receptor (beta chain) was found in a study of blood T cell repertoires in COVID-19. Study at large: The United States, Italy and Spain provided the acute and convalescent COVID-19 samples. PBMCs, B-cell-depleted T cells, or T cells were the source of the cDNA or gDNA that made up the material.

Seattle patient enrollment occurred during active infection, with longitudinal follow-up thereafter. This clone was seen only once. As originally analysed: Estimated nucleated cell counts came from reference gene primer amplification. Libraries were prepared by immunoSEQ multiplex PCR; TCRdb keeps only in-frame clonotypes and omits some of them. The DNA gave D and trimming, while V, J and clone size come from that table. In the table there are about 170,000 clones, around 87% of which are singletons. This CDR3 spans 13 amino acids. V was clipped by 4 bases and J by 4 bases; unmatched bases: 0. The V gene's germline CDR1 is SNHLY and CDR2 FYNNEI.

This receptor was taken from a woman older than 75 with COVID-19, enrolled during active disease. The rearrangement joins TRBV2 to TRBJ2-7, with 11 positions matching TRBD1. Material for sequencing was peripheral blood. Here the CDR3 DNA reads TGTGCCAGCAGTGGGGACAGGGGGTACGAGCAGTACTTC. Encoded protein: CASSGDRGYEQYF.